Given below is one T cell receptor beta chain in context. The antigen is undetermined. The source of the sample is a study of PD-1 blockade in classical Hodgkin lymphoma. Patients all relapsed after autologous stem cell transplantation, and there was variation in brentuximab vedotin exposure. Data came from immunoSEQ multiplex PCR; TCRdb stores just in-frame clones and leaves some out. The repertoire consists of around 45,000 clones, with under 75% occurring once and the leading ten covering 2.5% to 3%. Regarding the study as a whole: Newly diagnosed patients reportedly had lower baseline TCR diversity than healthy donors. Compared with baseline, CD4+ but not CD8+ TCR diversity had risen significantly by C4D1. Patients who initiated nivolumab within 1 year of ASCT were excluded.

The germline gives CDR1 LGHNA, CDR2 YSLEER. Trimming left V 0 bases short and J 1 base short, with 10 bases between. This CDR3 has 16 residues. The sample in question was peripheral blood mononuclear cells (PBMCs), obtained before the second cycle of nivolumab. The source is a human donor with classical Hodgkin lymphoma. This chain links TRBV4-3 with TRBJ1-3; no definite D call. The CDR3 region has the DNA TGCGCCAGCAGCCAAGACAGACTGGGTTCTGGAAACACCATATATTTT. Translation: CASSQDRLGSGNTIYF.